The present entry profiles one T cell receptor (beta chain) with its context. This entry comes from a study of cytomegalovirus exposure and HLA in healthy donors. The study sampled nominally healthy donors, though unrecorded immune exposures were likely. The CDR3 extends over 15 amino acids. CDR1 and CDR2 (germline): MNHEY, SVGAGI. Trimming pared 1 base from V and 1 base from J, leaving 10 bases between. The PCR made use of 60 Vbeta and 13 Jbeta primers. Data came from immunoSEQ multiplex PCR; TCRdb stores just in-frame clones and leaves some out. The table lists fewer than 150,000 clones, around 82% of them singletons, with 1% to 1.5% in the top ten.

The chain recombines TRBV6-5 with TRBJ1-1; D is unresolved. The receptor was isolated from a man aged 50 to 59 in good health and CMV-seronegative. The sequenced material came from PBMCs. The chain's CDR3 is CASSYFGEGNTEAFF. For the CDR3, the DNA is TGTGCCAGCAGTTACTTCGGAGAGGGGAACACTGAAGCTTTCTTT.